These 19 T cell receptor beta chains were sequenced from one sample in a study of cytomegalovirus exposure and HLA in healthy donors. This PCR relied on a set of 60 Vbeta primers and 13 Jbeta primers. Clones were sequenced by immunoSEQ multiplex PCR, and TCRdb holds only the in-frame ones, with some missing. This sample has some 200,000 clones, with around 84% found just once. The specimen was PBMCs. The source of these receptors is a woman under 30 in good health and CMV-seronegative.

This clone is a singleton in its sample. J is TRBJ2-5 and V is TRBV5-1; TRBD1 matches 10 bases. The J call is in doubt because the DNA end fits TRBJ2-7 better. Germline V CDR1 and CDR2: SGHRS, YFSETQ. CDR3 length: 16 amino acids. Written as DNA, the CDR3 is TGCGCCAGCAGCATTCCGGGACAGGGGTCCCCCTACGAGCAGTACTTC. Amino acids: CASSIPGQGSPYEQYF.

V and J are TRBV6-6 and TRBJ2-5, with D tentatively TRBD1 (5 bases). V dropped 0 bases and J dropped 5 bases, with 13 bases sitting between them. CDR3 length: 15 amino acids. The germline CDR1 and CDR2 sequences are MNHNY and SVGAGI (reference sequence). In DNA form, the CDR3 reads TGTGCCAGCAGTTACTCGTCAGGGCCGCAGGAGACCCAGTACTTC. Its translation: CASSYSSGPQETQYF.

J is TRBJ1-2 and V is TRBV25-1; D may be TRBD1 (5 bases). Trimming removed 2 bases from V and 7 bases from J, with 8 bases in between. CDR1 is MGHDK and CDR2 is SYGVNS in the germline V gene. There are 12 residues in the CDR3. This CDR3 is CASSEGGGGYTF. The CDR3 DNA sequence: TGTGCCAGCAGTGAAGGGGGGGGTGGCTACACCTTC.

This clone was seen only once. CDR3 sequence reads: CASSPPSGGANVLTF. For the CDR3, the DNA is TGTGCCAGCTCACCACCCTCAGGGGGGGCCAACGTCCTGACTTTC. The chain uses TRBV18 and TRBJ2-6; maybe TRBD1 (5 bases). The germline V and J ends were trimmed by 0 bases and 4 bases, with 7 bases remaining between them. There are 15 residues in the CDR3. Germline CDR1 and CDR2: KGHSH and LQKENI.

The rearrangement links TRBV4-2 to TRBJ2-3, with 13 bases matching TRBD2. Losses at the gene ends were 3 bases for V and 5 bases for J; bases not matched to a gene: 8. This CDR3 has 17 amino acids. Germline values: CDR1 LGHNA, CDR2 YNFKEQ. DNA for the CDR3: TGTGCCAGCAGCCACGGACTAGCGGGAGACATCGGAGATACGCAGTATTTT. Protein: CASSHGLAGDIGDTQYF.

This chain connects TRBV9 to TRBJ2-3; no reliable D call. The CDR3 has 14 amino acids. The germline V gene encodes CDR1 SGDLS and CDR2 YYNGEE. With 0 bases removed from V and 2 bases from J, the gap between germline ends came to 7 bases. CDR3 protein: CASSVGYPTDTQYF. The CDR3 DNA follows: TGTGCCAGCAGCGTAGGCTATCCCACAGATACGCAGTATTTT.

The genes are TRBV7-9 and TRBJ2-4; TRBD2 matches at 7 bases. Germline lookup yields CDR1 SEHNR and CDR2 FQNEAQ (reference sequence). V was pared by 3 bases and J by 10 bases, with 9 bases of the junction left unmatched. CDR3 size: 14 residues. CDR3 amino acids: CASSFNGRTAIQYF. CDR3 in DNA: TGTGCCAGCAGCTTCAACGGGAGGACCGCAATTCAGTACTTC.

The chain has TRBV30 and TRBJ2-7; possible D gene TRBD1, 8 bases. The V end was cut by 8 bases, the J end by 3 bases, with 23 bases between. This CDR3 is built from 15 residues. CDR1 and CDR2 from the germline V gene are GTSNPN and SVGIG (reference sequence). CDR3 bases: TGTGCCCCCCTTGAGCGGGACAGGTCAATCTACGAGCAGTACGTC. Translating gives CAPLERDRSIYEQYV.

This clone came up once. The gene calls are TRBV5-4 and TRBJ2-1; 9 bases line up with TRBD2. The germline V gene has CDR1 SGHNT and CDR2 YYREEE (reference sequence). The CDR3 is 16 residues long. V was pared by 3 bases and J by 4 bases, with 8 bases of the junction left unmatched. CDR3 sequence reads: CASSSITSGLYNEQFF. In DNA, the CDR3 is TGTGCCAGCAGCTCGATCACTAGCGGGCTGTACAATGAGCAGTTCTTC. The whole variable domain, remainder taken from reference TRBV5-4 and TRBJ2-1, is ETGVTQSPTHLIKTRGQQVTLRCSSQSGHNTVSWYQQALGQGPQFIFQYYREEENGRGNFPPRFSGLQFPNYSSELNVNALELDDSALYLCASSSITSGLYNEQFFGPGTRLTVL.

This rearrangement joins TRBV18 to TRBJ2-1, with 11 nucleotides matching TRBD2. Per germline, CDR1 KGHSH and CDR2 LQKENI. Losses at the gene ends were 0 bases for V and 7 bases for J; bases not matched to a gene: 14. This CDR3 has 19 amino acids. The chain's CDR3 is CASSPPMVLAGGSENEQFF. CDR3 coding DNA: TGTGCCAGCTCACCACCGATGGTGCTAGCGGGAGGATCCGAGAATGAGCAGTTCTTC.

The chain employs TRBV6-4 and TRBJ2-3; TRBD2 is a possible D gene (5 bases). Germline V lookup: CDR1 MRHNA, CDR2 SNTAGT. There are 16 residues in the CDR3. Trimming removed 3 bases from V and 2 bases from J, with 15 bases in between. DNA for the CDR3: TGTGCCAGCAGTGAGGGAAGAGGGTTAGCCACAGATACGCAGTATTTT. Residues: CASSEGRGLATDTQYF.

CDR3 nucleotide sequence: TGTGCCTGGGTGGGCGGGGGCCAAGAGACCCAGTACTTC. Its translation: CAWVGGGQETQYF. The chain is built from TRBV30 and TRBJ2-5; 7 positions agree with TRBD2. Looked up from germline, CDR1 is GTSNPN and CDR2 is SVGIG (reference sequence). J lost 1 base, V lost 5 bases, and 4 bases had no gene match. The CDR3 extends over 13 amino acids.

The V and J genes are TRBV19 and TRBJ2-3; the match to TRBD2 covers 10 bases. Trimming cost V 4 bases and J 5 bases; bases outside gene matches: 9. The CDR3 has 16 residues. CDR1 is LNHDA and CDR2 is SQIVND in the germline V gene (reference sequence). The CDR3 spells CASSTLAGGVEDTQYF. The CDR3 DNA follows: TGTGCCAGTAGTACCTTAGCGGGAGGTGTGGAAGATACGCAGTATTTT.

The chain carries TRBV28 and TRBJ2-7; TRBD2 agrees at 13 bases. This CDR3 contains 16 residues. Germline CDR1 reads MDHEN; CDR2 reads SYDVKM. V shed 2 bases and J 6 bases; nucleotides not matched to a gene: 7. This chain's CDR3 is CASSLRTSGSEREQYF. The CDR3 bases are TGTGCCAGCAGTTTACGGACTAGCGGGAGTGAGCGCGAGCAGTACTTC.

This rearrangement joins TRBV4-3 to TRBJ1-2, with 10 bases fitting TRBD1. V gave up 1 base and J gave up 9 bases; unmatched junction bases: 5. CDR1 and CDR2 (germline): LGHNA, YSLEER. The CDR3 has 14 residues. Here the CDR3 reads CASSQGRDRGRYTF. Here the CDR3 DNA reads TGCGCCAGCAGCCAAGGCCGGGACAGGGGACGCTACACCTTC.

The CDR3 DNA reads TGTGCCAGCAAAGACAGTTACACTGAAGCTTTCTTT. Translated, it gives CASKDSYTEAFF. V is TRBV6-5 and J is TRBJ1-1; possible D gene TRBD1, 5 bases. This CDR3 region has 12 residues. With 7 bases removed from V and 3 bases from J, the gap between germline ends came to 9 bases. Germline CDR1 MNHEY, CDR2 SVGAGI.

This sequence joins TRBV7-2 and TRBJ2-1; a weak D match, TRBD2 (6 bases). V shed 3 bases and J shed 4 bases, with 22 bases lying between them. The germline V gene encodes CDR1 SGHTA and CDR2 FQGNSA. The CDR3 covers 18 residues. This CDR3 is CASSFRGSGVLNYNEQFF. In DNA, the CDR3 is TGTGCCAGCAGCTTCCGAGGTAGCGGAGTATTAAATTACAATGAGCAGTTCTTC.

The V gene is TRBV4-3, the J gene TRBJ2-1, with unresolved D. This CDR3 region has 13 residues. Germline lookup yields CDR1 LGHNA and CDR2 YSLEER. V lost 1 base, J lost 6 bases, and 7 bases lay in between. The CDR3, as DNA: TGCGCCAGCAGCCAAGGTGTAGCCAATGAGCAGTTCTTC. Residues: CASSQGVANEQFF.

CDR3 loop: CASSLVHEFTGELFF. The CDR3, as DNA: TGTGCCAGCAGCTTAGTCCACGAGTTCACCGGGGAGCTGTTTTTT. J is TRBJ2-2 and V is TRBV11-2, with no clear D. V lost 1 base and J 4 bases, leaving 10 bases between the germline ends. There are 15 residues in the CDR3. Germline V gene data show CDR1 as SGHAT and CDR2 as FQNNGV.